Sequencing of this TCR beta chain was carried out in a study of blood T cell repertoires in COVID-19. Trimming stripped 6 bases from V and 5 bases from J, with 13 bases between. The CDR3 has 14 residues. From germline, CDR1 is MNHEY and CDR2 SMNVEV (reference sequence). Only in-frame clones appear in the TCRdb table, and some are missing; sequencing was by immunoSEQ multiplex PCR. Of approximately 72,000 clones listed, about nine tenths are singletons. This chain connects TRBV27 to TRBJ2-2; maybe TRBD2 (5 bases). Sequenced: peripheral blood. This TCR derives from a woman aged 60 to 75 with acute or convalescent COVID-19. The CDR3 loop reads CASSWASGTGELFF. In DNA form, the CDR3 reads TGTGCCAGCAGCTGGGCATCGGGGACCGGGGAGCTGTTTTTT.